This T cell receptor beta chain came from a study of response to subunit inactivated influenza vaccine. TCRdb recomputed calls from the RT-PCR reads with MiXCR, one row per CDR3 protein. The repertoire holds 500,000 to 750,000 distinct CDR3 sequences, about 14% seen once, with approximately 10% in the top ten. The source material was PBMCs from blood, sampled roughly 12 days after vaccination. This clonotype was sampled from a man between 45 and 60 years old who received an inactivated influenza vaccine.

CDR3 sequence: CASSLTLSPNEKLFF. For the CDR3, the DNA is TGTGCCAGCAGTTTAACCCTAAGCCCTAATGAAAAACTGTTTTTT. The chain combines TRBV28 with TRBJ1-4; D not certain. The CDR3 sequence is 15 residues long. Looked up from germline, CDR1 is MDHEN and CDR2 is SYDVKM. V lost 2 bases to trimming and J lost 3 bases, with 10 bases between them.